This T cell receptor (beta chain) emerged from a study of blood T cell repertoires in COVID-19. TCRdb keeps only in-frame clones here, not all; method: immunoSEQ multiplex PCR. There are 15,000 or so clones in the sample; 80% to 95% occur only once, and 7.6% lies in the top ten. This CDR3 is 15 amino acids long. Germline V gives CDR1 SGHTA, CDR2 FQGNSA. The junction had 0 bases not matched to a gene; V was cut back by 1 base and J by 4 bases. The sequence came from a human donor with active COVID-19. The donor label of this sample is uncertain. The V gene is TRBV7-2, the J gene TRBJ2-1; 11 nucleotides align to TRBD2. The sample was peripheral blood. The CDR3 spells CASSLVAGGYNEQFF. The CDR3 nucleotides read TGTGCCAGCAGCTTAGTAGCGGGGGGGTACAATGAGCAGTTCTTC.